The text below deals with one TCR beta chain. The data are from a study of OX40 agonist ivuxolimab in advanced cancers. As for the study in general: Prior checkpoint blockade (anti-PD-1, anti-PD-L1 or anti-CTLA-4) was permitted; under 50% had it.

Per germline, CDR1 SNHLY and CDR2 FYNNEI. The ends were cut back, 5 bases at V and 4 bases at J, with 7 bases in the middle. The CDR3 is made up of 12 amino acids. Libraries were prepared by immunoSEQ multiplex PCR; TCRdb keeps only in-frame clonotypes and omits some of them. This repertoire shows some 83,000 clones, about 82% found once; its top ten account for 6.5%. This chain joins TRBV2 and TRBJ2-3, with D hard to call. This specimen was CD4+ or CD8+ T cells sorted from blood, taken in a trial of the OX40 agonist ivuxolimab. This receptor was identified in an adult with an advanced solid tumor such as melanoma, head and neck, liver or kidney cancer. The CDR3 nucleotides read TGTGCCAGCAGTAGTGAGGCAGATACGCAGTATTTT. It is translated as CASSSEADTQYF.